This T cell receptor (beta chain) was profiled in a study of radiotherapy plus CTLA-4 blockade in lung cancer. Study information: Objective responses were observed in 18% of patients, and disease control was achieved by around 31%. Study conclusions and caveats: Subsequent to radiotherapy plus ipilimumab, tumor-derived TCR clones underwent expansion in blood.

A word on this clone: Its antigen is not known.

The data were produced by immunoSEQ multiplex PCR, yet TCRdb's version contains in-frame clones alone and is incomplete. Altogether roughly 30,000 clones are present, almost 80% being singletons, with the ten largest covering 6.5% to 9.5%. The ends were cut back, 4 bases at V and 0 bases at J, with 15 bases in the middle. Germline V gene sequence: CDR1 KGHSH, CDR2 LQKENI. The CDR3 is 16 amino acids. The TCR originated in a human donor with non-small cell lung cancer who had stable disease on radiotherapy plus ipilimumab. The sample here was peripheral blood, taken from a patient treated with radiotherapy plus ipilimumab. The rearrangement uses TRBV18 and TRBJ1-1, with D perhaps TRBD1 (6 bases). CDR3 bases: TGTGCCAGCTCACGGGCCGGGGGGGGCGTGAACACTGAAGCTTTCTTT. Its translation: CASSRAGGGVNTEAFF.